The sequence of this T cell receptor (beta chain) was determined in a study of shared clonotypes between healthy human individuals. This CDR3 region has 15 residues. With 5 bases clipped from V and 9 bases from J, the junction kept 13 bases outside the gene matches. Per germline, CDR1 SGHVS and CDR2 FQNEAQ. Free of recent acute infections or vaccinations, the donors were healthy HIV-negative adults. Naive CD4+ cells were CD45RA-selected; the remaining cells were memory. Clones were read by immunoSEQ multiplex PCR, and TCRdb kept only the in-frame ones, dropping some. The data contain roughly 640,000 clones, more than 95% of them singletons.

The TCR was taken from a woman aged 30 to 39 in good health. The gene calls are TRBV7-8 and TRBJ2-1, with TRBD2 matching over 7 bases. The sample comprised naive CD4+ T cells sorted from blood. Subset specified: CD45RA+ positively selected. The CDR3 reads CASSTLAGVHLEQFF. For the CDR3, the DNA is TGTGCCAGCAGCACGTTGGCGGGAGTACATCTTGAGCAGTTCTTC.